The 21 T cell receptor beta chains given below trace back to one sample, sequenced in a study of T cells in Graves' hyperthyroidism and ophthalmopathy. Template material for amplifying TCR beta CDR3 regions consisted of RNA transcripts. Initially, a first-round RT-PCR of the TCR CDR3 employed the HTBI primer set. Each CDR3 protein is one row after TCRdb ran MiXCR on the multiplex PCR reads. The sample gives some 530,000 distinct CDR3 sequences, approximately 23% of which show up once; less than 65% is in the top ten. Input material: blood. The receptors were gathered from a woman in her 70s with Graves' ophthalmopathy.

This clonotype showed up just a few times. The rearrangement uses TRBV30 and TRBJ2-7; possible D gene TRBD2, 6 bases. Trimming took 0 bases from V and 3 from J, leaving 9 bases between them. The length of the CDR3 is 13 residues. Germline assignment: CDR1 GTSNPN and CDR2 SVGIG (reference sequence). CDR3 bases: TGTGCCTGGAGTGTATGGGGACTCTACGAGCAGTACTTC. Encoded protein: CAWSVWGLYEQYF.

This clonotype was seen only a few times. The chain carries TRBV20-1 and TRBJ2-7; 11 bases fit TRBD2. Germline V gene lookup returns CDR1 DFQATT and CDR2 SNEGSKA (reference sequence). Unmatched junction bases numbered 6, after V lost 0 bases and J lost 8 bases. The CDR3 covers 14 residues. CDR3 coding DNA: TGCAGTGCTAGAGACCGACTAGCGGGATTTAAGCAGTACTTC. Translating gives CSARDRLAGFKQYF.

This clonotype was detected many times. The chain joins TRBV12-3 or TRBV12-4 to TRBJ2-3; 15 bases are a match to TRBD2. With V trimmed by 0 bases and J by 3 bases, 4 bases remained unmatched. The length of the CDR3 is 18 residues. The CDR3 loop is CASSLARGLAGGTDTQYF. The CDR3 DNA is TGTGCCAGCAGTTTAGCCCGGGGACTAGCGGGAGGAACAGATACGCAGTATTTT.

This clonotype has just a few counts. A much bigger clone sits one base away, suggesting this may be a read error. The chain uses TRBV27 and TRBJ2-2, with 8 bases matching TRBD2. The CDR3 spans 16 residues. V was pared by 1 base and J by 3 bases, with 4 bases of the junction left unmatched. Germline V gene lookup returns CDR1 MNHEY and CDR2 SMNVEV (reference sequence). The DNA of the CDR3 is TGTGCCAGCAGTTTATTCGGGAGGGTGCACACCGGGGAGCTGTTTTTT. It is translated as CASSLFGRVHTGELFF.

Ten or more counts support this clonotype. V and J are TRBV2 and TRBJ2-1, with D tentatively TRBD1 (6 bases). CDR3 length: 14 amino acids. V shed 8 bases and J shed 8 bases, with 19 bases lying between them. From germline, CDR1 is SNHLY and CDR2 FYNNEI. CDR3 in DNA: TGTGCCAGCGTCCGGACTCGATCAGGGGATGAGCAGTTCTTC. As protein: CASVRTRSGDEQFF.

Ten or more counts support this clonotype. The chain employs TRBV12-3 or TRBV12-4 and TRBJ2-6, with no clear D. This CDR3 has 14 amino acids. V shed 3 bases and J shed 0 bases, with 3 bases lying between them. CDR3 in DNA: TGTGCCAGCAGTTTCATCTCTGGGGCCAACGTCCTGACTTTC. It yields the protein CASSFISGANVLTF.

The chain couples TRBV19 to TRBJ2-1; 16 bases are a match to TRBD2. The CDR3 has 19 amino acids. V lost 5 bases and J lost 5; bases outside the gene matches: 12. Germline CDR1 and CDR2: LNHDA and SQIVND (reference sequence). The CDR3: CASSPGLAGGRGSHNEQFF. The CDR3 nucleotides read TGTGCCAGTAGTCCGGGACTAGCGGGAGGGCGGGGATCACACAATGAGCAGTTCTTC.

At least ten counts were recorded for this clonotype. V and J are TRBV7-2 and TRBJ2-7, with D unclear. Trimming stripped 2 bases from V and 0 bases from J, with 8 bases between. The CDR3 length is 14 residues. Per germline, CDR1 SGHTA and CDR2 FQGNSA. CDR3 loop: CASSLSAASYEQYF. CDR3 nucleotide sequence: TGTGCCAGCAGCTTATCGGCAGCCTCCTACGAGCAGTACTTC.

This clonotype was seen a few times. CDR3 loop: CASSPRGETSEQYF. Here the CDR3 DNA reads TGTGCCAGCTCACCTCGGGGGGAAACGAGCGAGCAGTACTTC. The genes are TRBV18 and TRBJ2-7, with 7 nucleotides matching TRBD2. Germline loops: CDR1 KGHSH, CDR2 LQKENI. V gave up 3 bases and J gave up 6 bases; unmatched junction bases: 8. The CDR3 is made up of 14 amino acids.

This clonotype was found a few times. This CDR3 is CSVEGSRPGVNTEAFF. Here the CDR3 DNA reads TGCAGCGTTGAGGGTTCCCGGCCGGGAGTGAACACTGAAGCTTTCTTT. This sequence joins TRBV29-1 and TRBJ1-1; D unclear. There are 16 residues in the CDR3. The germline gives CDR1 SQVTM, CDR2 ANQGSEA. Trimming pared 3 bases from V and 0 bases from J, leaving 17 bases between.

This clonotype appeared many times. The CDR3 bases are TGTGCCAGCAGACTAACGAGCTCCTACGAGCAGTACTTC. Residues: CASRLTSSYEQYF. The chain is built from TRBV28 and TRBJ2-7; D uncertain. CDR1 is MDHEN, CDR2 SYDVKM, per germline. V was trimmed by 6 bases and J by 0 bases, leaving 9 bases between them. This CDR3 comprises 13 residues.

This clonotype was counted many times. The rearrangement joins TRBV6-1 to TRBJ1-1; unclear D gene. The CDR3 has 14 amino acids. Germline V gene data show CDR1 as MNHNS and CDR2 as SASEGT. Deletions cut 5 bases from V and 6 bases from J, with 16 bases between. CDR3 region: CASSLGRGRAEAFF. The CDR3 DNA follows: TGTGCCAGCAGTTTAGGCCGTGGTAGGGCTGAAGCTTTCTTT.

As regards this clonotype: This may be a read error: a much more frequent sequence differs by one nucleotide. The chain has TRBV27 and TRBJ2-7; D gene ambiguous. The CDR3 contains 14 residues. Germline V gene lookup returns CDR1 MNHEY and CDR2 SMNVEV (reference sequence). V gave up 5 bases and J gave up 1 base, with 12 bases separating them. CDR3 loop: CASSRAAGSYEQYF. The CDR3 DNA reads TGTGCCAGCAGTCGTGCGGCAGGATCCTACGAGCAGTACTTC.

The CDR3 loop is CASSNQGLAMNYEQYF. Written as DNA, the CDR3 is TGTGCCAGCAGCAACCAGGGACTAGCGATGAATTACGAGCAGTACTTC. The gene calls are TRBV7-2 and TRBJ2-7; 10 bases match TRBD2. CDR1 SGHTA and CDR2 FQGNSA come from the germline V gene. J lost 4 bases, V lost 5 bases, and 11 bases had no gene match. The CDR3 has 16 amino acids.

V usage is TRBV7-9 and J usage is TRBJ1-3; D gene uncertain. CDR1 is SEHNR, CDR2 FQNEAQ, per germline (reference sequence). The CDR3 is made up of 15 amino acids. Between the trimmed V and J ends, which lost 3 bases and 1 base, there was a span of 10 bases. The CDR3 loop is CASSFPGSSGNTIYF. The DNA of the CDR3 is TGTGCCAGCAGCTTTCCGGGGTCTTCTGGAAACACCATATATTTT. The full variable domain, completed using reference TRBV7-9 and TRBJ1-3, is DTGVSQNPRHKITKRGQNVTFRCDPISEHNRLYWYRQTLGQGPEFLTYFQNEAQLEKSRLLSDRFSAERPKGSFSTLEIQRTEQGDSAMYLCASSFPGSSGNTIYFGEGSWLTVV.

In its sample, this clonotype was seen a few times. The chain combines TRBV5-1 with TRBJ2-7, with 7 bases fitting TRBD1. This CDR3 has 14 amino acids. Germline V gives CDR1 SGHRS, CDR2 YFSETQ. Unmatched junction bases numbered 6, after V lost 4 bases and J lost 2 bases. CDR3 amino acids: CASSLGGTPYEQYF. DNA for the CDR3: TGCGCCAGCAGCCTAGGGGGCACTCCCTACGAGCAGTACTTC.

This clonotype was found a few times. This chain connects TRBV30 to TRBJ1-1, with TRBD1 matching over 7 bases. The CDR3 loop spans 13 amino acids. V was clipped by 5 bases and J by 1 base; unmatched bases: 4. Germline-derived CDR1 and CDR2 are GTSNPN and SVGIG (reference sequence). For the CDR3, the DNA is TGTGCCTGGGGCCGGACAGGGAACACTGAAGCTTTCTTT. It yields the protein CAWGRTGNTEAFF.

This clonotype was seen a few times. The chain has TRBV5-8 and TRBJ2-2, with 7 bases lining up with TRBD2. V trimming: 6 bases; J trimming: 7 bases; junction bases outside the gene matches: 12. This CDR3 is built from 15 residues. CDR1 is SGHTS and CDR2 is YDEGEE in the germline V gene. Here the CDR3 reads CASTPVVAGIGELFF. The CDR3 DNA follows: TGTGCCAGCACCCCCGTAGTAGCGGGTATCGGGGAGCTGTTTTTT.

This clonotype has just a few counts. The chain joins TRBV2 to TRBJ2-1; perhaps TRBD2 as D (6 bases). CDR1 SNHLY and CDR2 FYNNEI come from the germline V gene. This CDR3 comprises 15 residues. Trimming shortened V by 5 bases and J by 5 bases, and 16 bases separated the two germline ends. As DNA, the CDR3 is TGTGCCAGCAGTACTAAGCGGGCCCAGGACAATGAGCAGTTCTTC. Amino acids: CASSTKRAQDNEQFF.

Only a few counts were recorded for this clonotype. The gene calls are TRBV9 and TRBJ1-2, with D possibly being TRBD1 (5 bases). This CDR3 is 18 amino acids long. In germline, CDR1 is SGDLS, CDR2 YYNGEE. Trimming shortened V by 0 bases and J by 0 bases, and 18 bases separated the two germline ends. The CDR3 is CASSVEGQGASTNYGYTF. DNA of the CDR3: TGTGCCAGCAGCGTAGAAGGGCAGGGCGCATCTACTAACTATGGCTACACCTTC.

This clonotype was observed many times. J is TRBJ2-1 and V is TRBV11-2, with D perhaps being TRBD1 or TRBD2 (5 bases each). Germline CDR1 reads SGHAT; CDR2 reads FQNNGV. V was clipped by 2 bases and J by 4 bases, with 12 bases between them. The CDR3 covers 15 residues. CDR3 DNA sequence: TGTGCCAGCAGCTTACTGAGGGGTGGGTACAATGAGCAGTTCTTC. Its translation is CASSLLRGGYNEQFF.